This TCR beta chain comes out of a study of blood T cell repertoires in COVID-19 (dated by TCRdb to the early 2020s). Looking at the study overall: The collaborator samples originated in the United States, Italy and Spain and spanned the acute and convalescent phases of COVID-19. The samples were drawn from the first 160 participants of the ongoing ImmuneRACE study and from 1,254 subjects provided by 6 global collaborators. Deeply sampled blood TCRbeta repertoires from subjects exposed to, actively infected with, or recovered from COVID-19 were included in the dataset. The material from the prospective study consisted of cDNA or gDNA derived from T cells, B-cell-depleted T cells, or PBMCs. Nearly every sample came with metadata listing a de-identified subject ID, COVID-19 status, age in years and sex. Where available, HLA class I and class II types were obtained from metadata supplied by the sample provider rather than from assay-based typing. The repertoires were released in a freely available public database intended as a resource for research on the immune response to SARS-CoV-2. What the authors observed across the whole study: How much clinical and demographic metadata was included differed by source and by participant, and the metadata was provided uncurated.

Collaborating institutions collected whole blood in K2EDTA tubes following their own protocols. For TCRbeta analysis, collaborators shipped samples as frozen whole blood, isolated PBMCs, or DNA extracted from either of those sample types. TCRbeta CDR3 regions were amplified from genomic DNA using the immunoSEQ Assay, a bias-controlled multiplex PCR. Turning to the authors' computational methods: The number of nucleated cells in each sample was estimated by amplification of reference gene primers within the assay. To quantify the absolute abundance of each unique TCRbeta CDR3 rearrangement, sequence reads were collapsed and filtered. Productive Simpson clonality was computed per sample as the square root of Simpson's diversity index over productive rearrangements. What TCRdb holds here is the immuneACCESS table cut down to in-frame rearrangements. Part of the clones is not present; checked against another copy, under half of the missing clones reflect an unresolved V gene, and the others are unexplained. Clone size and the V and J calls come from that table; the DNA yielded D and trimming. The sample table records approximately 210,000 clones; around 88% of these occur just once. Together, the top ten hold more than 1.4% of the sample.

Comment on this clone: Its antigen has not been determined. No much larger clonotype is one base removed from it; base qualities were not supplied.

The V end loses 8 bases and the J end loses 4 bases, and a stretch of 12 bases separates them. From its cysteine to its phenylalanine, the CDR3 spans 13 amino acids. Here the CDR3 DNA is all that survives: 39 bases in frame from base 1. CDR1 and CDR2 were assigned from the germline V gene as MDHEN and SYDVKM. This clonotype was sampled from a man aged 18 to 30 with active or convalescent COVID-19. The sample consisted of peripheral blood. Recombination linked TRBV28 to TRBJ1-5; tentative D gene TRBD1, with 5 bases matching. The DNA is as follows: TGTGCCAGCCGGCGACAGCCTAATCAGCCCCAGCATTTT. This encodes CASRRQPNQPQHF. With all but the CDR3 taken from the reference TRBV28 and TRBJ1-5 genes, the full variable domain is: DVKVTQSSRYLVKRTGEKVFLECVQDMDHENMFWYRQDPGLGLRLIYFSYDVKMKEKGDIPEGYSVSREKKERFSLILESASTNQTSMYLCASRRQPNQPQHFGDGTRLSIL.